This TCR beta chain was obtained from a study of CD8 T cells in Susac syndrome. It was with random hexamers that about 0.45 to 1 ug RNA was reverse transcribed. TCR beta CDR3 was amplified by immunoSEQ multiplex PCR. This amplification extended across 54 Vbeta and 13 Jbeta segments. TCRdb reprocessed the immunoSEQ multiplex PCR reads with MiXCR, giving one entry per CDR3 protein. The repertoire holds about 100,000 distinct CDR3 sequences, with just under 95% as singletons. CDR1 SGDLS and CDR2 YYNGEE come from the germline V gene. Trimming left V 2 bases short and J 5 bases short, with 9 bases between. The CDR3 contains 13 residues.

The rearrangement joins TRBV9 to TRBJ2-3; D might be TRBD2 (6 bases). The source is a human donor in good health. Sequenced material: CD8+ T cells from PBMCs. CDR3 DNA: TGTGCCAGCAGCGTCGGTAGCGGAGATACGCAGTATTTT. Protein: CASSVGSGDTQYF.